Sequencing of this T cell receptor beta chain was carried out in a study of blood T cell repertoires in COVID-19. Study details: Both acute and convalescent COVID-19 samples were obtained from the United States, Italy and Spain. PBMCs, B-cell-depleted T cells, or T cells provided the cDNA or gDNA that made up the material.

With V trimmed by 8 bases and J by 5 bases, 10 bases remained unmatched. Germline V lookup: CDR1 SGHAT, CDR2 FQNNGV. There are 14 residues in the CDR3. The authors' processing: From reference gene primer amplification, estimates of nucleated cell counts were derived. Data came from immunoSEQ multiplex PCR; TCRdb stores just in-frame clones and leaves some out. D and trimming come from the DNA, and the V and J calls and clone size come from that table. The table shows about 100,000 clones, with approximately 88% occurring only once. Specimen: peripheral blood. This clonotype originated in a man in his 60s with acute or convalescent COVID-19. The V and J genes are TRBV11-2 and TRBJ2-5; 8 positions agree with TRBD2. The CDR3 DNA reads TGTGCCAGCGGCCCCGGGAGGGCCGGGGAGACCCAGTACTTC. This encodes CASGPGRAGETQYF.